This T cell receptor beta chain derives from a study of siplizumab effects on memory and regulatory T cells. Study results and caveats: There appeared to be greater diversity in naive T cells than in memory cells, and naive T cells seemed major contributors to the alloresponse. Versus around 30% in controls, the mappable alloreactive CD4+ clones averaged nearly 70% Treg-derived with siplizumab. The authors did not confirm suppressive function in proliferating Tregs from siplizumab cultures.

Assay: immunoSEQ multiplex PCR; the TCRdb copy retains only in-frame clones and omits some. The data hold more than 45,000 clones, with 95% to 97% observed a single time. TEMRA, effector memory, memory and naive subsets, all unstimulated, were sequenced in three donor pairs. On this clone itself: The target antigen is unknown.

V was pared by 5 bases and J by 4 bases, with 9 bases between. The CDR3 covers 12 residues. The germline V gene has CDR1 GTSNPN and CDR2 SVGIG (reference sequence). The sequence came from a human donor in good health. The chain recombines TRBV30 with TRBJ1-3; no firm D call. The sample taken for sequencing was naive CD4+ T cells sorted from blood. The CDR3: CAWGFSGNTIYF. CDR3 bases: TGTGCCTGGGGGTTTTCCGGAAACACCATATATTTT.